These 26 T cell receptor beta chains came from one sample sequenced in a study of blood T cell repertoires in COVID-19. Sequencing used immunoSEQ multiplex PCR; TCRdb keeps in-frame clones, though not all of them. Of 250,000 to 300,000 clones listed, roughly four fifths are singletons. The source material was PBMCs or T cells enriched from blood (not recorded which). These receptors originate from a man aged 45-65 years who had recovered from COVID-19.

This clone was seen a single time. The genes are TRBV10-3 and TRBJ1-1; maybe TRBD1 (5 bases). The length of the CDR3 is 13 residues. Germline loops: CDR1 ENHRY, CDR2 SYGVKD. The ends were cut back, 6 bases at V and 5 bases at J, with 13 bases in the middle. The CDR3 DNA sequence: TGTGCCATCAGAGAAGGGGCAGGGACTGAAGCTTTCTTT. Its translation is CAIREGAGTEAFF.

The rearrangement uses TRBV5-1 and TRBJ1-1, with 9 bases that match TRBD1. This CDR3 contains 15 residues. V was clipped by 2 bases and J by 5 bases; unmatched bases: 7. Germline CDR1 is SGHRS and CDR2 is YFSETQ. CDR3 bases: TGCGCCAGCAGCTTTCAACAGGGGGCAGGGACTGAAGCTTTCTTT. The encoded protein is CASSFQQGAGTEAFF.

This clone was counted a single time. This chain joins TRBV4-1 and TRBJ1-3, with a tentative D call TRBD1 (6 bases). CDR1 is MGHRA, CDR2 YSYEKL, per germline. V was shortened by 6 bases and J by 3 bases, with 15 bases between the two germline ends. The CDR3 has 15 amino acids. This CDR3 reads CASRPPGTLGNTIYF. The CDR3 DNA follows: TGCGCCAGCAGACCCCCAGGGACACTTGGAAACACCATATATTTT.

The gene calls are TRBV12-3 or TRBV12-4 and TRBJ2-7, with D possibly being TRBD2 (5 bases). This CDR3 contains 13 residues. V shed 3 bases and J shed 10 bases, with 16 bases lying between them. The CDR3 protein is CASSFPPRVYQYF. In DNA, the CDR3 is TGTGCCAGCAGTTTCCCGCCGCGGGTCTATCAGTACTTC.

The chain couples TRBV10-1 to TRBJ2-1, with D perhaps TRBD2 (5 bases). V shed 0 bases and J shed 8 bases, with 11 bases lying between them. Germline V gene lookup returns CDR1 WNHNN and CDR2 SYGVQD (reference sequence). The CDR3 is made up of 14 amino acids. The DNA of the CDR3 is TGCGCCAGCAGTGAGTCGAGCCTAGCTCATGAGCAGTTCTTC. It codes for CASSESSLAHEQFF.

This clone showed up just once. The V call is TRBV6-6, the J call TRBJ1-1, with D perhaps matching TRBD1 (6 bases). This CDR3 region has 14 residues. CDR1 and CDR2 from the germline V gene are MNHNY and SVGAGI (reference sequence). The V and J ends lost 2 bases and 5 bases respectively, with 12 bases between them. The DNA of the CDR3 is TGTGCCAGCAGTTACGGTACAGGGTATACTGAAGCTTTCTTT. Residues: CASSYGTGYTEAFF.

The genes are TRBV7-2 and TRBJ2-3; 8 nucleotides line up with TRBD2. With 5 bases clipped from V and 5 bases from J, the junction kept 9 bases outside the gene matches. Germline CDR1 SGHTA, CDR2 FQGNSA. CDR3 length: 15 residues. The CDR3 DNA reads TGTGCCAGCAGCCTCACCCTTCTAGCGGGAGATACGCAGTATTTT. Encoded protein: CASSLTLLAGDTQYF. The variable domain in full, with the rest retrieved from reference TRBV7-2 and TRBJ2-3, is GAGVSQSPSNKVTEKGKDVELRCDPISGHTALYWYRQSLGQGLEFLIYFQGNSAPDKSGLPSDRFSAERTGGSVSTLTIQRTQQEDSAVYLCASSLTLLAGDTQYFGPGTRLTVL.

This rearrangement joins TRBV5-3 to TRBJ2-3, with 7 nucleotides matching TRBD2. TRBV5-3 is labeled an ORF, and its function is uncertain. The CDR3 spans 19 residues. V shed 0 bases and J 4 bases; nucleotides not matched to a gene: 17. CDR3 sequence reads: CARSLACEGREKSADTQYF. CDR3 nucleotide sequence: TGTGCCAGAAGCTTGGCCTGCGAGGGGCGGGAGAAGAGCGCAGATACGCAGTATTTT.

The genes are TRBV21-1 and TRBJ1-5; the tabulated D call, TRBD1, remains unverified against the DNA. TRBV21-1 is a listed pseudogene. The length of the CDR3 is 19 residues. In DNA, the CDR3 is TGTGCCAGCAGCAAAAAGGGCAGGGGTTTGAAGGATAGCAATCAGCCCCAGCATTTT. This translates into CASSKKGRGLKDSNQPQHF.

There are a few counts of this clone. This chain uses TRBV2 with TRBJ1-2; a weak D match, TRBD1 (6 bases). CDR3 length: 13 residues. V shed 6 bases and J shed 4 bases, with 12 bases lying between them. Germline V gene sequence: CDR1 SNHLY, CDR2 FYNNEI. The CDR3 nucleotides read TGTGCCAGCAGCTGGACAGCGCCCTATGGCTACACCTTC. Translated: CASSWTAPYGYTF.

The chain uses TRBV18 and TRBJ2-1; D is unresolved. Germline CDR1 and CDR2: KGHSH and LQKENI. V shed 6 bases and J shed 9 bases, with 18 bases lying between them. CDR3 length equals 14 residues. The CDR3: CASSPMLEGPEQFF. CDR3 in DNA: TGTGCCAGCTCTCCCATGCTAGAAGGTCCTGAGCAGTTCTTC.

This clone was seen a single time. The chain employs TRBV4-2 and TRBJ1-3; D gene uncertain. The CDR3 spans 15 residues. Germline lookup yields CDR1 LGHNA and CDR2 YNFKEQ. Trimming left V 0 bases short and J 11 bases short, with 17 bases between. The CDR3 loop reads CASSQEWKGSRAIYF. Written as DNA, the CDR3 is TGTGCCAGCAGCCAAGAGTGGAAAGGCTCACGGGCCATATATTTT.

The rearrangement joins TRBV5-4 to TRBJ2-3; 13 bases are shared with TRBD2. The CDR3 is 16 amino acids. The germline V gene has CDR1 SGHNT and CDR2 YYREEE (reference sequence). With V trimmed by 3 bases and J by 3 bases, 4 bases remained unmatched. CDR3 nucleotides: TGTGCCAGCAGCTGGACTAGCGGGAGTAAAACAGATACGCAGTATTTT. It specifies CASSWTSGSKTDTQYF.

The V call is TRBV2, the J call TRBJ2-7; 9 bases are a match to TRBD1. The CDR3 spans 15 residues. V lost 6 bases to trimming and J lost 4 bases; unmatched junction nucleotides: 10. Germline V gene data show CDR1 as SNHLY and CDR2 as FYNNEI. DNA for the CDR3: TGTGCCAGCAGGAACCGGAGACAGGGGGGGTACGAGCAGTACTTC. It codes for CASRNRRQGGYEQYF.

Points on this clone: The junction shows a germline mismatch at one end, possibly a read error. The J gene is TRBJ1-1, the V gene TRBV10-3, with D possibly matching TRBD1 (6 bases). The CDR3 sequence is 12 residues long. Germline values: CDR1 ENHRY, CDR2 SYGVKD. In DNA, the CDR3 is TGTGCCATCAGTGTCCGGGACACCGAAGCTTTCTTT. Amino acid sequence: CAISVRDTEAFF.

The chain joins TRBV30 to TRBJ1-1; D is possibly TRBD1 (6 bases). Trimming shortened V by 0 bases and J by 9 bases, and 14 bases separated the two germline ends. The CDR3 totals 13 residues. The germline V gene has CDR1 GTSNPN and CDR2 SVGIG (reference sequence). In DNA, the CDR3 is TGTGCCTGGAGTGTAGCAGGGGTGGAGAAAGCTTTCTTT. Its protein product is CAWSVAGVEKAFF.

About this clone itself: Germline is not matched at one junction end, which may reflect a read error. The chain recombines TRBV5-6 with TRBJ2-7; 12 bases line up with TRBD1. The CDR3 runs to 19 residues. Germline V gene sequence: CDR1 SGHDT, CDR2 YYEEEE. The CDR3 DNA sequence: TGTGCCAGCAGCACCCGGGACAGGGGGCGCGGGAGGCCAGCCTACGAGCGGTACTTC. It encodes CASSTRDRGRGRPAYERYF.

This clone was recorded only once. This sequence joins TRBV11-2 and TRBJ1-2, with D tentatively TRBD1 (5 bases). Germline V gene data show CDR1 as SGHAT and CDR2 as FQNNGV. The CDR3 is 14 amino acids. The germline V and J ends were trimmed by 3 bases and 2 bases, with 10 bases remaining between them. The CDR3 loop is CASSLSTGNYGYTF. In DNA, the CDR3 is TGTGCCAGCAGCTTGTCCACAGGCAACTATGGCTACACCTTC.

The CDR3 nucleotides read TGTGCCTCTCTAGGGAGCTCCTACGAGCAGTACTTC. This encodes CASLGSSYEQYF. The rearrangement links TRBV11-2 to TRBJ2-7, with D possibly matching TRBD2 (5 bases). V lost 11 bases, J lost 0 bases, and 11 bases lay in between. The CDR3 runs 12 residues. Germline loops: CDR1 SGHAT, CDR2 FQNNGV.

Only one count was recorded for this clone. This chain joins TRBV19 and TRBJ1-2; TRBD1 matches at 8 bases. J gave up 6 bases and V 10 bases, and 16 bases lay outside the gene matches. CDR3 length equals 15 residues. Germline lookup yields CDR1 LNHDA and CDR2 SQIVND (reference sequence). CDR3 amino acids: CATLGRGPPYDGYTF. For the CDR3, the DNA is TGTGCCACCCTTGGCAGGGGGCCCCCATACGATGGCTACACCTTC.

The rearrangement links TRBV19 to TRBJ2-7, with 10 bases that match TRBD1. The germline V gene encodes CDR1 LNHDA and CDR2 SQIVND (reference sequence). The CDR3 runs to 16 residues. The ends lost 6 bases at V and 0 bases at J; junction bases unmatched: 8. The CDR3 here is CASSPTGTGASYEQYF. Here the CDR3 DNA reads TGTGCCAGTAGCCCTACCGGGACAGGGGCCTCCTACGAGCAGTACTTC. The full variable domain, completed using reference TRBV19 and TRBJ2-7, is DGGITQSPKYLFRKEGQNVTLSCEQNLNHDAMYWYRQDPGQGLRLIYYSQIVNDFQKGDIAEGYSVSREKKESFPLTVTSAQKNPTAFYLCASSPTGTGASYEQYFGPGTRLTVT.

V gene TRBV5-1 combines with J gene TRBJ1-1; unclear D gene. The CDR3 covers 15 residues. CDR1 is SGHRS and CDR2 is YFSETQ in the germline V gene. V lost 0 bases, J lost 0 bases, and 9 bases lay in between. The CDR3 here is CASSLGASLNTEAFF. Written as DNA, the CDR3 is TGCGCCAGCAGCTTGGGGGCCAGCCTGAACACTGAAGCTTTCTTT.

The CDR3 region is CAISDTGLSNQPQHF. CDR3 coding DNA: TGTGCCATCAGTGACACCGGACTTAGCAATCAGCCCCAGCATTTT. V is TRBV10-3 and J is TRBJ1-5; D not resolved. The CDR3 is 15 amino acids. Germline V CDR1 and CDR2: ENHRY, SYGVKD. V dropped 3 bases and J dropped 0 bases, with 9 bases sitting between them.

This clone came up once. The chain combines TRBV18 with TRBJ2-1; TRBD2 aligns across 9 bases. CDR1 KGHSH and CDR2 LQKENI come from the germline V gene. V shed 6 bases and J 7 bases; nucleotides not matched to a gene: 10. The CDR3 has 15 residues. CDR3 in DNA: TGTGCCAGCTCGGCGTCGGCGGGAGGGGGTAATGAGCAGTTCTTC. Translation gives CASSASAGGGNEQFF.

The chain recombines TRBV5-1 with TRBJ2-5; TRBD1 is a possible D gene (5 bases). Trimming removed 4 bases at V and 5 bases at J, with 15 bases between. Germline values: CDR1 SGHRS, CDR2 YFSETQ. CDR3 size: 14 residues. Written as DNA, the CDR3 is TGCGCCAGCAGCGACCAGGGATTGGGGGAGACCCAGTACTTC. This gives the protein CASSDQGLGETQYF.

This clone was seen just once. The V gene is TRBV18, the J gene TRBJ1-4; D is ambiguous. Trimming shortened V by 5 bases and J by 7 bases, and 5 bases separated the two germline ends. This CDR3 has 11 residues. The germline gives CDR1 KGHSH, CDR2 LQKENI. CDR3 nucleotides: TGTGCCAGCTCAGCCGGTGAAAAACTGTTTTTT. Translating it yields CASSAGEKLFF.